This T cell receptor beta chain was retrieved from a study of T cell changes during pregnancy in multiple sclerosis. Assay used: immunoSEQ multiplex PCR; TCRdb lists only in-frame clones, some missing. The sample carries about 73,000 clones, 90% recorded once. This clone was detected once. The CDR3 spans 12 residues. V was clipped by 2 bases and J by 5 bases, with 6 bases between them. The germline CDR1 and CDR2 sequences are WSHSY and SAAADI. Sequencing used peripheral blood, obtained after pregnancy. The source is a female donor in good health, enrolled as a control in a pregnancy study. The chain uses TRBV10-2 and TRBJ1-1; TRBD1 is a possible D gene (6 bases). CDR3 nucleotides: TGCGCCAGCAGTGAGCAGGGGACTGAAGCTTTCTTT. It is translated as CASSEQGTEAFF.